This T cell receptor (beta chain) was recovered during a study of CD8 T cells in ankylosing spondylitis. Study outcomes and limitations: Earlier studies detected some motif variants in reactive arthritis synovial fluid and blood.

This clonotype was seen more than once but under ten times. Its matching antigen is unknown. The ends lost 5 bases at V and 2 bases at J; junction bases unmatched: 2. This CDR3 region has 13 residues. Germline V gene lookup returns CDR1 DFQATT and CDR2 SNEGSKA (reference sequence). TCRdb ran MiXCR on the 5' RACE reads and lists one entry per CDR3 protein. This repertoire shows about 360,000 distinct CDR3 sequences, roughly 20% found once; its top ten account for less than 15%. The genes are TRBV20-1 and TRBJ2-1; 8 nucleotides line up with TRBD2. Specimen: blood, either unsorted or a sorted T cell fraction (not recorded which). The TCR originated in a male donor with ankylosing spondylitis or in good health (not recorded which). The chain's CDR3 is CSAGAGAYNEQFF. CDR3 DNA sequence: TGCAGTGCTGGAGCGGGGGCCTACAATGAGCAGTTCTTC.